The 20 T cell receptor beta chains in this list originate from one sample, sequenced in a study of T cells in localized non-small cell lung cancer. Sequencing was performed with immunoSEQ multiplex PCR; in TCRdb, only in-frame clones are kept and a portion is missing. The sample carries around 15,000 clones, 90% recorded once. Sequenced material: peripheral blood mononuclear cells, taken before any cancer treatment. The receptors come from a woman aged 40 to 75 with stage III lung adenocarcinoma.

V usage is TRBV29-1 and J usage is TRBJ2-7; TRBD2 might be the D (6 bases). Between the trimmed V and J ends, which lost 1 base and 4 bases, there was a span of 14 bases. The germline CDR1 and CDR2 sequences are SQVTM and ANQGSEA. CDR3 size: 14 residues. The DNA of the CDR3 is TGCAGCGTTGAAGTCTCGACGGGACTTTACGAGCAGTACTTC. It yields the protein CSVEVSTGLYEQYF.

The genes are TRBV2 and TRBJ2-1, with TRBD2 matching 8 bases. CDR1 SNHLY and CDR2 FYNNEI come from the germline V gene. Germline trimming cut 8 bases from V and 3 bases from J; bases unmatched to any gene: 9. This CDR3 spans 15 amino acids. CDR3 coding DNA: TGTGCCAGCCGCTCTACTAGCGGAAGCTACAATGAGCAGTTCTTC. It encodes CASRSTSGSYNEQFF.

Concerning this clone itself: The sample contains more than one DNA sequence encoding this CDR3. The chain uses TRBV4-1 and TRBJ2-7, with 9 bases lining up with TRBD1. Looked up from germline, CDR1 is MGHRA and CDR2 is YSYEKL. The CDR3 has 16 residues. V gave up 2 bases and J gave up 3 bases; unmatched junction bases: 8. The CDR3 DNA reads TGCGCCAGCAGCCAAAACATTTGGACAGGGGACTACGAGCAGTACTTC. Protein product: CASSQNIWTGDYEQYF.

The CDR3 nucleotides read TGTGCCAGCACCCCTCCTTTTAAGGGGGCCCTTCTTAACTATGGCTACACCTTC. Encoded protein: CASTPPFKGALLNYGYTF. The chain has TRBV28 and TRBJ1-2; TRBD1 matches 7 bases. CDR3 length: 18 amino acids. V gave up 7 bases and J gave up 1 base; unmatched junction bases: 18. CDR1 and CDR2 (germline): MDHEN, SYDVKM.

The chain is built from TRBV5-6 and TRBJ2-2; 8 bases are shared with TRBD1. The junction had 9 bases not matched to a gene; V was cut back by 5 bases and J by 6 bases. Germline-derived CDR1 and CDR2 are SGHDT and YYEEEE. The CDR3 runs 15 residues. The CDR3 region has the DNA TGTGCCAGCAGTACCCGGGACAGGAGGGCCGGGGAGCTGTTTTTT. Translating it yields CASSTRDRRAGELFF.

The rearrangement joins TRBV7-9 to TRBJ1-1; D ambiguous. CDR1 is SEHNR and CDR2 is FQNEAQ in the germline V gene (reference sequence). This CDR3 is built from 13 residues. The V end was cut by 2 bases, the J end by 3 bases, with 7 bases between. CDR3 region: CASSLPGYTEAFF. CDR3 coding DNA: TGTGCCAGCAGCTTACCGGGGTACACTGAAGCTTTCTTT.

The chain recombines TRBV5-4 with TRBJ2-3, with 11 nucleotides matching TRBD2. Trimming at V came to 5 bases and at J to 6 bases, leaving 14 bases not matched to a gene. Germline V gene lookup returns CDR1 SGHNT and CDR2 YYREEE (reference sequence). This CDR3 is built from 17 residues. CDR3 residues: CASSLTYRLAGSDTQYF. The CDR3 bases are TGTGCCAGCAGTTTGACCTACCGACTAGCGGGAAGTGATACGCAGTATTTT.

The CDR3 bases are TGCAGCGTTTCAGGAGGGGGGGCCTGGGGTGACACTGAAGCTTTCTTT. It is translated as CSVSGGGAWGDTEAFF. J is TRBJ1-1 and V is TRBV29-1; D might be TRBD1 (6 bases). The germline V gene has CDR1 SQVTM and CDR2 ANQGSEA. Deletions cut 5 bases from V and 3 bases from J, with 22 bases between. The CDR3 length is 16 residues.

The chain recombines TRBV4-2 with TRBJ2-2, with D perhaps given as TRBD1 or TRBD2 (5 bases each). Looked up from germline, CDR1 is LGHNA and CDR2 is YNFKEQ. Trimming took 4 bases from V and 2 from J, leaving 17 bases between them. This CDR3 has 17 residues. The CDR3: CASSRRGWGDNTGELFF. The CDR3, as DNA: TGTGCCAGCAGCCGTAGGGGCTGGGGAGACAACACCGGGGAGCTGTTTTTT.

The chain joins TRBV7-2 to TRBJ2-3; possible D gene TRBD2, 6 bases. Deletions cut 1 base from V and 2 bases from J, with 22 bases between. The germline gives CDR1 SGHTA, CDR2 FQGNSA. The CDR3 covers 19 residues. The CDR3 DNA sequence: TGTGCCAGCAGCTTAGGAAGGGGTAGCGGCCGTCTATACACAGATACGCAGTATTTT. Protein sequence: CASSLGRGSGRLYTDTQYF.

The V and J genes are TRBV7-9 and TRBJ1-5, with TRBD1 as a possible D gene (5 bases). V shed 5 bases and J shed 7 bases, with 15 bases lying between them. CDR1 SEHNR and CDR2 FQNEAQ come from the germline V gene (reference sequence). This CDR3 contains 14 residues. The CDR3 region is CASSPGTAVQPQHF. In DNA, the CDR3 is TGTGCCAGCAGCCCAGGGACCGCGGTCCAGCCCCAGCATTTT. The variable domain in full, completed from reference TRBV7-9 and TRBJ1-5, reads DTGVSQNPRHKITKRGQNVTFRCDPISEHNRLYWYRQTLGQGPEFLTYFQNEAQLEKSRLLSDRFSAERPKGSFSTLEIQRTEQGDSAMYLCASSPGTAVQPQHFGDGTRLSIL.

V and J are TRBV25-1 and TRBJ1-6, with unresolved D. With 8 bases removed from V and 2 bases from J, the gap between germline ends came to 4 bases. Germline V lookup: CDR1 MGHDK, CDR2 SYGVNS. The CDR3 sequence is 12 residues long. The CDR3 nucleotides are TGTGCCAGCTCCCCCTATAATTCACCCCTCCACTTT. Protein sequence: CASSPYNSPLHF.

J is TRBJ2-2 and V is TRBV21-1. TRBV21-1 is flagged as a pseudogene. This CDR3 is built from 16 residues. DNA for the CDR3: TGTGCCAGCAGCAGTTGGTTCTCTGGGGGCACCGGGGAGCTGTTTTTT. Its translation: CASSSWFSGGTGELFF.

The chain carries TRBV27 and TRBJ2-2; 7 nucleotides match TRBD1. This CDR3 spans 16 amino acids. Losses at the gene ends were 5 bases for V and 4 bases for J; bases not matched to a gene: 10. The germline V gene has CDR1 MNHEY and CDR2 SMNVEV (reference sequence). The CDR3 spells CASSPPGQLITGELFF. CDR3 DNA: TGTGCCAGCAGTCCCCCGGGACAGCTAATCACCGGGGAGCTGTTTTTT.

This chain connects TRBV7-2 to TRBJ2-1, with D perhaps being TRBD1 or TRBD2 (5 bases each). This CDR3 region has 12 residues. The germline CDR1 and CDR2 sequences are SGHTA and FQGNSA. V was clipped by 5 bases and J by 11 bases, with 13 bases between them. CDR3 coding DNA: TGTGCCAGCAGCGAAAGTGGGGGTAAGCAGTTCTTC. This translates into CASSESGGKQFF.

V and J are TRBV28 and TRBJ2-2, with 8 positions matching TRBD2. The germline CDR1 and CDR2 sequences are MDHEN and SYDVKM. This CDR3 region has 16 residues. Germline trimming cut 4 bases from V and 3 bases from J; bases unmatched to any gene: 7. DNA of the CDR3: TGTGCCAGCAGTTCCTCAGCGGGGGCTGACACCGGGGAGCTGTTTTTT. Translated, it gives CASSSSAGADTGELFF.

J is TRBJ2-3 and V is TRBV5-6; maybe TRBD1 (6 bases). V lost 1 base, J lost 4 bases, and 16 bases lay in between. The CDR3 is 16 residues long. The germline V gene has CDR1 SGHDT and CDR2 YYEEEE. CDR3 coding DNA: TGTGCCAGCAGCTTGCTTGGGGGCCAGGCATCAGATACGCAGTATTTT. Its protein is CASSLLGGQASDTQYF.

This rearrangement joins TRBV7-2 to TRBJ2-7; TRBD1 is a possible D gene (5 bases). From germline, CDR1 is SGHTA and CDR2 FQGNSA. The CDR3 spans 15 residues. Trimming pared 1 base from V and 2 bases from J, leaving 12 bases between. The CDR3 spells CASSLGRAGPYEQYF. CDR3 sequence (DNA): TGTGCCAGCAGCTTAGGCAGGGCAGGGCCCTACGAGCAGTACTTC.

The V and J genes are TRBV30 and TRBJ1-2; possibly TRBD1 for D (5 bases). CDR3 size: 16 residues. The V end lost 7 bases, the J end lost 3 bases, and 24 bases lay between the germline ends. Germline V gene sequence: CDR1 GTSNPN, CDR2 SVGIG (reference sequence). In nucleotides, the CDR3 is TGTGCCTCCCTCTTAGGGCAGGGCGCCGCGCACTATGGCTACACCTTC. This codes for CASLLGQGAAHYGYTF.

The gene calls are TRBV5-1 and TRBJ2-7; D unclear. Trimming removed 0 bases from V and 6 bases from J, with 13 bases in between. Germline V gene data show CDR1 as SGHRS and CDR2 as YFSETQ. The length of the CDR3 is 14 residues. CDR3 nucleotide sequence: TGCGCCAGCAGCTTGGCTGCAATCGTAGGCGAGCAGTACTTC. As protein: CASSLAAIVGEQYF.